The 16 T cell receptor beta chains reported below all come from one sample, sequenced in a study of blood T cell repertoires in COVID-19. The assay was immunoSEQ multiplex PCR, and TCRdb's table has in-frame clones only and misses some. The table includes 200,000 to 250,000 clones, 85% to 90% detected once. The sequenced sample consisted of PBMCs or T cells enriched from blood (not recorded which). The receptors stem from a man aged 25-45 years who had been exposed to COVID-19.

The rearrangement links TRBV5-1 to TRBJ1-2; 9 bases are shared with TRBD1. Germline lookup yields CDR1 SGHRS and CDR2 YFSETQ. The CDR3 runs 15 residues. V was pared by 0 bases and J by 6 bases, with 6 bases of the junction left unmatched. The CDR3 coding sequence is TGCGCCAGCAGCTTGGCCCCCGACAGGGGGAATGGCTACACCTTC. Protein sequence: CASSLAPDRGNGYTF.

This chain joins TRBV11-3 and TRBJ2-6, with D maybe TRBD2 (5 bases). This CDR3 has 15 residues. Deletions cut 5 bases from V and 4 bases from J, with 12 bases between. The V gene's germline CDR1 is SGHNT and CDR2 YENEEA. CDR3 loop: CASSQMEDGANVLTF. CDR3 nucleotides: TGTGCCAGCAGCCAGATGGAGGACGGGGCCAACGTCCTGACTTTC.

This chain connects TRBV12-5 to TRBJ1-5; D possibly corresponds to TRBD1 (5 bases). The CDR3 loop spans 17 amino acids. Deletions cut 0 bases from V and 5 bases from J, with 17 bases between. The germline V gene has CDR1 LGHNT and CDR2 FRNRAP. The CDR3, as DNA: TGTGCTAGTGGTTTGGTAAATCTGGCGGGGGGTTATCAGCCCCAGCATTTT. Translating gives CASGLVNLAGGYQPQHF.

This clone was observed a single time. The chain carries TRBV27 and TRBJ2-7; unclear D gene. The germline CDR1 and CDR2 sequences are MNHEY and SMNVEV (reference sequence). The V gene lost 4 bases and the J gene lost 3 bases, with 7 bases spanning the gap. The length of the CDR3 is 12 residues. CDR3: CASSSSLYEQYF. The CDR3 nucleotides read TGTGCCAGCAGTTCCTCCCTCTACGAGCAGTACTTC.

V gene TRBV29-1 combines with J gene TRBJ2-5, with D maybe TRBD1 (6 bases). CDR1 SQVTM and CDR2 ANQGSEA come from the germline V gene. The CDR3 is made up of 12 amino acids. Trimming shortened V by 7 bases and J by 0 bases, and 9 bases separated the two germline ends. CDR3 DNA sequence: TGCAGCGGGGGGACATACCAAGAGACCCAGTACTTC. This codes for CSGGTYQETQYF.

This sequence joins TRBV9 and TRBJ2-5; TRBD2 might be the D (6 bases). V lost 2 bases and J 5 bases, leaving 19 bases between the germline ends. The CDR3 sequence is 16 residues long. Germline-derived CDR1 and CDR2 are SGDLS and YYNGEE. The CDR3 spells CASSVGPAGQIETQYF. Written as DNA, the CDR3 is TGTGCCAGCAGCGTTGGGCCGGCGGGGCAGATTGAGACCCAGTACTTC.

The chain employs TRBV4-1 and TRBJ1-1, with 8 nucleotides matching TRBD1. CDR1 MGHRA and CDR2 YSYEKL come from the germline V gene. CDR3 length: 15 residues. The junction had 13 bases not matched to a gene; V was cut back by 3 bases and J by 10 bases. This CDR3 reads CASSHRGGQVGRAFF. CDR3 nucleotide sequence: TGCGCCAGCAGCCATCGAGGGGGACAGGTGGGACGAGCTTTCTTT.

This rearrangement joins TRBV19 to TRBJ2-7, with TRBD1 matching 7 bases. CDR1 and CDR2 (germline): LNHDA, SQIVND (reference sequence). The junction had 7 bases not matched to a gene; V was cut back by 3 bases and J by 2 bases. This CDR3 has 15 amino acids. CDR3 amino acids: CASSIASTGTYEQYF. CDR3 DNA sequence: TGTGCCAGTAGTATTGCATCGACAGGGACCTACGAGCAGTACTTC.

The genes are TRBV4-2 and TRBJ2-7, with TRBD2 identical over 10 bases. This CDR3 region has 16 residues. Germline CDR1 LGHNA, CDR2 YNFKEQ. V gave up 0 bases and J gave up 5 bases; unmatched junction bases: 7. CDR3 in amino acids: CASSQDLLAGGDEQYF. CDR3 DNA: TGTGCCAGCAGCCAAGATCTATTAGCGGGGGGCGACGAGCAGTACTTC.

The rearrangement uses TRBV6-2 or TRBV6-3 and TRBJ2-3, with D perhaps TRBD2 (7 bases). CDR1 and CDR2 from the germline V gene are MNHEY and SVGEGT. Trimming stripped 3 bases from V and 0 bases from J, with 13 bases between. CDR3 size: 16 residues. CDR3 in DNA: TGTGCCAGCAGTTATAACGGGGGGCCTAGCACAGATACGCAGTATTTT. Translation gives CASSYNGGPSTDTQYF.

This clone was seen ten or more times. The V and J genes are TRBV5-1 and TRBJ2-1; no definite D call. Trimming took off 0 bases at V and 2 bases at J, with 6 bases between the two ends. Germline V CDR1 and CDR2: SGHRS, YFSETQ. The CDR3 is 14 residues long. CDR3 in amino acids: CASSLDKTYNEQFF. For the CDR3, the DNA is TGCGCCAGCAGCTTGGACAAAACCTACAATGAGCAGTTCTTC.

V usage is TRBV18 and J usage is TRBJ2-1; TRBD2 aligns across 14 bases. CDR1 and CDR2 (germline): KGHSH, LQKENI. With 4 bases clipped from V and 6 bases from J, the junction kept 2 bases outside the gene matches. This CDR3 region has 15 residues. This CDR3 reads CASSLGLAGGNEQFF. The CDR3 nucleotides are TGTGCCAGCTCACTTGGACTAGCGGGGGGCAATGAGCAGTTCTTC.

V is TRBV19 and J is TRBJ1-5, with no clear D. Trimming shortened V by 1 base and J by 7 bases, and 14 bases separated the two germline ends. Germline V gene sequence: CDR1 LNHDA, CDR2 SQIVND (reference sequence). CDR3 length: 15 amino acids. CDR3 sequence reads: CASSIGQVNSQPQHF. The CDR3 DNA is TGTGCCAGTAGTATAGGTCAGGTAAATTCCCAGCCCCAGCATTTT.

This clone was seen once. V gene TRBV4-2 combines with J gene TRBJ1-1; a weak D match, TRBD1 (6 bases). The CDR3 contains 15 residues. Germline lookup yields CDR1 LGHNA and CDR2 YNFKEQ. V was trimmed by 4 bases and J by 4 bases, leaving 16 bases between them. The CDR3 protein is CASSREGGGGTEAFF. The CDR3 DNA follows: TGTGCCAGCAGCCGTGAAGGGGGGGGAGGCACTGAAGCTTTCTTT.

This chain uses TRBV15 with TRBJ2-5; maybe TRBD2 (5 bases). Trimming removed 1 base from V and 5 bases from J, with 11 bases in between. Per the germline V gene, CDR1 is LNHNV and CDR2 is YYDKDF (reference sequence). This CDR3 region has 14 residues. The CDR3 DNA reads TGTGCCACCAGCAGAGCCCCGTCGGGGGAGACCCAGTACTTC. Amino acids: CATSRAPSGETQYF.

This clone showed up just once. The chain combines TRBV5-1 with TRBJ1-1; TRBD1 matches 7 bases. Germline V gene sequence: CDR1 SGHRS, CDR2 YFSETQ. Trimming took 0 bases from V and 0 from J; bases not matched to a gene: 8. The CDR3 has 17 residues. The CDR3 sequence is CASSLAGRGRVNTEAFF. CDR3 nucleotide sequence: TGCGCCAGCAGCTTGGCCGGCAGGGGGAGAGTGAACACTGAAGCTTTCTTT.